These 20 T cell receptor beta chains were all obtained from the same sample, sequenced in a study of cytomegalovirus exposure and HLA in healthy donors. The study ran its PCR with 60 Vbeta and 13 Jbeta primers. Profiled with immunoSEQ multiplex PCR; TCRdb holds only in-frame clones, not every one. The sample records 220,000 or so clones, around 75% being singletons. Sequencing was performed on PBMCs. These receptors were taken from a woman in her 30s in good health and CMV-seronegative.

This clone was detected a few times. The rearrangement links TRBV5-1 to TRBJ2-1, with 10 bases lining up with TRBD2. The CDR3 extends over 15 amino acids. V lost 2 bases, J lost 5 bases, and 4 bases stayed unmatched. The germline CDR1 and CDR2 sequences are SGHRS and YFSETQ. The chain's CDR3 is CASSLMLAGDNEQFF. CDR3 DNA sequence: TGCGCCAGCAGCTTAATGCTAGCGGGGGACAATGAGCAGTTCTTC. The full variable domain, completed using reference TRBV5-1 and TRBJ2-1, is KAGVTQTPRYLIKTRGQQVTLSCSPISGHRSVSWYQQTPGQGLQFLFEYFSETQRNKGNFPGRFSGRQFSNSRSEMNVSTLELGDSALYLCASSLMLAGDNEQFFGPGTRLTVL.

The gene calls are TRBV19 and TRBJ2-1, with TRBD1 matching over 8 bases. The J segment lost 10 bases and the V segment lost 6 bases, leaving 5 bases of the junction unmatched. Germline-derived CDR1 and CDR2 are LNHDA and SQIVND (reference sequence). The CDR3 length is 12 residues. The CDR3 nucleotides read TGTGCCAGTAGATCAGGGGGCGGGGAGCAGTTCTTC. Amino acids: CASRSGGGEQFF.

The J gene is TRBJ1-2, the V gene TRBV2; 8 positions match TRBD1. CDR1 is SNHLY, CDR2 FYNNEI, per germline. The V segment lost 3 bases and the J segment 3 bases; nucleotides outside the gene matches: 3. The CDR3 totals 14 residues. CDR3 nucleotides: TGTGCCAGCAGTGAGGACAGGGAAGACTATGGCTACACCTTC. It is translated as CASSEDREDYGYTF.

V is TRBV4-2 and J is TRBJ2-2, with TRBD2 matching 11 bases. The CDR3 spans 14 residues. CDR1 is LGHNA and CDR2 is YNFKEQ in the germline V gene. The J segment lost 3 bases and the V segment lost 8 bases, leaving 2 bases of the junction unmatched. CDR3 sequence: CASFSGRDTGELFF. The CDR3 DNA follows: TGTGCCAGCTTTAGCGGGAGGGACACCGGGGAGCTGTTTTTT.

This sequence joins TRBV6-1 and TRBJ2-7, with 11 positions matching TRBD1. This CDR3 has 14 residues. The V gene's germline CDR1 is MNHNS and CDR2 SASEGT. The V gene end was trimmed by 9 bases and the J gene end by 2 bases; junction bases not matched to a gene: 6. CDR3 DNA: TGTGCCAGTGGCCGGGACAGGGGGGCCTACGAGCAGTACTTC. It codes for CASGRDRGAYEQYF.

The chain combines TRBV15 with TRBJ2-7, with a possible D match to TRBD2 (5 bases). V dropped 3 bases and J dropped 5 bases, with 14 bases sitting between them. The CDR3 is 14 residues long. The germline CDR1 and CDR2 sequences are LNHNV and YYDKDF (reference sequence). The CDR3 nucleotides are TGTGCCACCAGCAGCGGGAACCGAGCCAACGAGCAGTACTTC. Translated: CATSSGNRANEQYF. Full variable domain (rest looked up from reference TRBV15 and TRBJ2-7): DAMVIQNPRYQVTQFGKPVTLSCSQTLNHNVMYWYQQKSSQAPKLLFHYYDKDFNNEADTPDNFQSRRPNTSFCFLDIRSPGLGDTAMYLCATSSGNRANEQYFGPGTRLTVT.

This clone was recorded once. The CDR3 is CASSLVQGLSYEQYF. Here the CDR3 DNA reads TGCGCCAGCAGCTTGGTCCAGGGGTTATCCTACGAGCAGTACTTC. The chain joins TRBV5-1 to TRBJ2-7; a possible D gene is TRBD1 (6 bases). Trimming took 0 bases from V and 1 from J, leaving 11 bases between them. Germline CDR1 reads SGHRS; CDR2 reads YFSETQ. This CDR3 has 15 residues.

This chain uses TRBV6-5 with TRBJ1-6; maybe TRBD1 (5 bases). Germline CDR1 reads MNHEY; CDR2 reads SVGAGI. V was pared by 5 bases and J by 7 bases, with 12 bases between. There are 14 residues in the CDR3. This CDR3 reads CASSELSGNSPLHF. The CDR3 DNA reads as TGTGCCAGCAGTGAACTGTCAGGGAATTCACCCCTCCACTTT.

This clone has just a few counts. The chain has TRBV5-1 and TRBJ2-7; 11 bases are a match to TRBD2. After removal of 1 base from V and 4 bases from J, the junction contained 10 bases not matched to a gene. The CDR3 is made up of 17 amino acids. The germline V gene has CDR1 SGHRS and CDR2 YFSETQ. CDR3 sequence (DNA): TGCGCCAGCAGCTTGAGAGGACTAGCGGGTGCTTCGTACGAGCAGTACTTC. Its protein is CASSLRGLAGASYEQYF.

This clone occurred a few times. This sequence joins TRBV29-1 and TRBJ2-7; 11 nucleotides agree with TRBD2. Trimming cost V 6 bases and J 4 bases; bases outside gene matches: 5. Per germline, CDR1 SQVTM and CDR2 ANQGSEA. This CDR3 comprises 13 residues. The CDR3 bases are TGCAGCGTACGAACTAGCGGGGGATACGAGCAGTACTTC. Translation gives CSVRTSGGYEQYF.

The rearrangement uses TRBV6-1 and TRBJ2-5; D not resolved. CDR3 size: 15 residues. V lost 2 bases and J lost 2, with 12 bases in between. The germline CDR1 and CDR2 sequences are MNHNS and SASEGT. CDR3 DNA sequence: TGTGCCAGCAGTGAATCTCATTCTATGCAAGAGACCCAGTACTTC. This sequence encodes CASSESHSMQETQYF.

The V call is TRBV15, the J call TRBJ2-3; D may be TRBD1 (6 bases). This CDR3 comprises 15 residues. V gave up 11 bases and J gave up 0 bases, with 18 bases separating them. Per the germline V gene, CDR1 is LNHNV and CDR2 is YYDKDF (reference sequence). The CDR3 loop is CAVNRALRSTDTQYF. The DNA of the CDR3 is TGTGCCGTAAACAGGGCCCTAAGAAGCACAGATACGCAGTATTTT. Drawing the rest from reference TRBV15 and TRBJ2-3, the complete variable domain is DAMVIQNPRYQVTQFGKPVTLSCSQTLNHNVMYWYQQKSSQAPKLLFHYYDKDFNNEADTPDNFQSRRPNTSFCFLDIRSPGLGDTAMYLCAVNRALRSTDTQYFGPGTRLTVL.

The chain links TRBV29-1 to TRBJ1-2, with TRBD1 matching 7 bases. Germline V lookup: CDR1 SQVTM, CDR2 ANQGSEA. V gave up 4 bases and J gave up 8 bases; unmatched junction bases: 4. The length of the CDR3 is 11 residues. The CDR3 DNA reads TGCAGCGTTGGGGGACAGAACGGCTACACCTTC. Translation gives CSVGGQNGYTF.

The chain combines TRBV4-1 with TRBJ2-5; 9 positions match TRBD1. The CDR3 length is 15 residues. V lost 3 bases, J lost 5 bases, and 7 bases stayed unmatched. The germline V gene has CDR1 MGHRA and CDR2 YSYEKL. The CDR3, as DNA: TGCGCCAGCAGCCATCCTGGGACAGGGTTTGAGACCCAGTACTTC. Translation gives CASSHPGTGFETQYF.

This chain joins TRBV18 and TRBJ1-5; the match to TRBD1 covers 8 bases. The CDR3 spans 13 residues. The germline V gene has CDR1 KGHSH and CDR2 LQKENI. Trimming removed 6 bases from V and 9 bases from J; junction bases left unmatched: 7. CDR3 sequence: CASSAGGGRPQHF. CDR3 coding DNA: TGTGCCAGCTCCGCAGGGGGCGGGCGGCCCCAGCATTTT.

The rearrangement joins TRBV7-9 to TRBJ1-6, with 7 bases that match TRBD1. V trimming: 6 bases; J trimming: 10 bases; junction bases outside the gene matches: 9. The CDR3 length is 14 residues. The germline V gene encodes CDR1 SEHNR and CDR2 FQNEAQ (reference sequence). CDR3 DNA sequence: TGTGCCAGCAGAACGACAGGGCACGACTCACCCCTCCACTTT. Translated: CASRTTGHDSPLHF.

This chain joins TRBV30 and TRBJ2-3, with 7 bases lining up with TRBD2. The junction had 4 bases not matched to a gene; V was cut back by 3 bases and J by 1 base. The CDR3 consists of 14 residues. Germline V CDR1 and CDR2: GTSNPN, SVGIG (reference sequence). The CDR3 sequence is CAWRRAGGTDTQYF. The CDR3 coding sequence is TGTGCCTGGAGGCGGGCGGGGGGCACAGATACGCAGTATTTT.

The rearrangement uses TRBV4-2 and TRBJ2-3, with D possibly TRBD1 on 6 matching bases. V was shortened by 3 bases and J by 5 bases, with 9 bases between the two germline ends. CDR1 is LGHNA and CDR2 is YNFKEQ in the germline V gene. This CDR3 is 13 amino acids long. CDR3 amino acids: CASSQGAIDTQYF. CDR3 bases: TGTGCCAGCAGCCAGGGGGCAATAGATACGCAGTATTTT.

CDR3 loop: CASSSMKAEWNEQFF. DNA for the CDR3: TGCGCCAGCAGCTCGATGAAGGCGGAGTGGAATGAGCAGTTCTTC. This rearrangement joins TRBV5-1 to TRBJ2-1; D remains ambiguous. This CDR3 is 15 amino acids long. The ends were cut back, 3 bases at V and 7 bases at J, with 17 bases in the middle. The germline V gene encodes CDR1 SGHRS and CDR2 YFSETQ.

This clone was counted between two and nine times. The chain joins TRBV11-3 to TRBJ2-2; TRBD2 might be the D (5 bases). Germline CDR1 SGHNT, CDR2 YENEEA. The CDR3 covers 14 residues. Trimming removed 8 bases from V and 8 bases from J, with 18 bases in between. CDR3 DNA: TGTGCCAGCTCCCCGGTGGGAGCGACGGGGGAGCTGTTTTTT. Translating gives CASSPVGATGELFF.